These 28 T cell receptor beta chains originate from one sample sequenced in a study of blood T cells in healthy people across ages (dated by TCRdb to between 2015 and 2016). The library was built by means of 5' RACE. The instrument given in TCRdb is Illumina HiSeq 2500. A second roughly 7 to 12 cycle PCR used a sample-barcoded 5' primer and a J-beta primer mix. TCRdb cleaned the public reads at Q25 with fastp, built clones with MiXCR and kept in-frame beta chains. Every entry covers one CDR3 protein and lists the most common genes and DNA from its rows. This sample lists about 1.4 million distinct CDR3 sequences; approximately 59% were detected once. The ten most abundant clones make up 6.5% to 8.5% of the sample. The specimen sequenced was blood. The origin of the receptors is a man between 18 and 35 years old in good health.

The rearrangement links TRBV10-3 to TRBJ1-2; 7 bases align to TRBD1. CDR3 length equals 14 residues. Germline CDR1 ENHRY, CDR2 SYGVKD. The CDR3 spells CVFTGTASNYGYTF. In DNA, the CDR3 is TGTGTCTTTACGGGGACAGCGAGTAACTATGGCTACACCTTC.

The chain links TRBV20-1 to TRBJ2-5, with D perhaps matching TRBD2 (6 bases). The CDR3 sequence is 13 residues long. Germline CDR1 and CDR2: DFQATT and SNEGSKA (reference sequence). Trimming took 0 bases from V and 11 from J, leaving 16 bases between them. This chain's CDR3 is CSARDQLGGEQYF. The CDR3 coding sequence is TGCAGTGCTAGAGATCAGCTGGGGGGTGAGCAGTACTTC.

This chain connects TRBV29-1 to TRBJ1-2, with D hard to call. This CDR3 spans 12 amino acids. The germline V gene encodes CDR1 SQVTM and CDR2 ANQGSEA. V was clipped by 1 base and J by 8 bases, with 11 bases between them. CDR3 amino acids: CSVEGVWRGYTF. As DNA, the CDR3 is TGCAGCGTTGAAGGGGTGTGGAGGGGCTACACCTTC.

This clonotype was detected only a few times. The V and J genes are TRBV6-5 and TRBJ2-7; D gene ambiguous. The germline gives CDR1 MNHEY, CDR2 SVGAGI. The V and J ends lost 5 bases and 0 bases respectively, with 11 bases between them. This CDR3 spans 14 amino acids. The CDR3 DNA is TGTGCCAGCAGTCCCACCCAAAACTCCTACGAGCAGTACTTC. It translates to CASSPTQNSYEQYF.

J is TRBJ1-2 and V is TRBV6-1; maybe TRBD1 (5 bases). Trimming took off 2 bases at V and 5 bases at J, with 12 bases between the two ends. The CDR3 length is 14 residues. Germline CDR1 MNHNS, CDR2 SASEGT. CDR3 nucleotides: TGTGCCAGCAGTGAACGGCTGGGGGGGTATGGCTACACCTTC. Residues: CASSERLGGYGYTF.

The DNA for the CDR3 is TGTGCCAGCAGTTCAGACAGGGTAGCTTTCTTT. This encodes CASSSDRVAFF. The chain is built from TRBV6-5 and TRBJ1-1; 7 nucleotides agree with TRBD1. The trim removed 4 bases at V and 10 bases at J, leaving 3 bases unmatched. The CDR3 has 11 residues. Germline V gives CDR1 MNHEY, CDR2 SVGAGI.

This clonotype was detected only once. The chain is built from TRBV7-9 and TRBJ2-1, with 7 nucleotides matching TRBD2. The CDR3 covers 16 residues. Unmatched junction bases numbered 6, after V lost 0 bases and J lost 4 bases. Per the germline V gene, CDR1 is SEHNR and CDR2 is FQNEAQ (reference sequence). CDR3 loop: CASSLALAATYNEQFF. The CDR3 bases are TGTGCCAGCAGCTTAGCTCTAGCGGCAACGTACAATGAGCAGTTCTTC.

The chain is built from TRBV4-1 and TRBJ2-3, with unresolved D. Trimming cost V 3 bases and J 6 bases, with 16 bases left between them. The CDR3 is 15 residues long. Germline CDR1 reads MGHRA; CDR2 reads YSYEKL. CDR3 residues: CASSQDPRSEDTQYF. The CDR3 coding sequence is TGCGCCAGCAGCCAGGATCCCAGGTCGGAGGATACGCAGTATTTT.

There are a few counts of this clonotype. The gene calls are TRBV4-1 and TRBJ2-7, with 9 bases matching TRBD1. The CDR3 length is 18 residues. V trimming: 1 base; J trimming: 4 bases; junction bases outside the gene matches: 14. Per the germline V gene, CDR1 is MGHRA and CDR2 is YSYEKL. CDR3 coding DNA: TGCGCCAGCAGCCAAGTCCAGACCACCCGGGACAGGGTATACGAGCAGTACTTC. The encoded protein is CASSQVQTTRDRVYEQYF.

Only a few counts were recorded for this clonotype. The chain is built from TRBV4-1 and TRBJ2-7, with D tentatively TRBD1 (6 bases). Trimming shortened V by 2 bases and J by 2 bases, and 13 bases separated the two germline ends. CDR1 and CDR2 (germline): MGHRA, YSYEKL. The CDR3 runs to 15 residues. This chain's CDR3 is CASSQTYGTTYEQYF. DNA of the CDR3: TGCGCCAGCAGCCAAACCTACGGGACAACCTACGAGCAGTACTTC.

The table lists this clonotype with a few counts. The chain joins TRBV12-3 or TRBV12-4 to TRBJ1-5; D possibly corresponds to TRBD1 (5 bases). V shed 1 base and J shed 7 bases, with 14 bases lying between them. This CDR3 region has 15 residues. The CDR3 DNA sequence: TGTGCCAGCAGTTTAGTTAGGGGTCGAGGGCAGCCCCAGCATTTT. It specifies CASSLVRGRGQPQHF.

This clonotype was detected only a few times. This sequence joins TRBV10-3 and TRBJ2-5; 9 bases align to TRBD2. The V and J ends lost 1 base and 5 bases, in that order; junction bases with no gene match: 2. Germline CDR1 is ENHRY and CDR2 is SYGVKD. The CDR3 has 14 residues. The CDR3 spells CAISEFSGSETQYF. The CDR3 DNA reads as TGTGCCATCAGTGAGTTTAGCGGGAGCGAGACCCAGTACTTC.

The V call is TRBV24-1, the J call TRBJ1-5, with D perhaps TRBD1 (5 bases). The CDR3 sequence is 16 residues long. Per the germline V gene, CDR1 is KGHDR and CDR2 is SFDVKD. Between the trimmed V and J ends, which lost 0 bases and 5 bases, there was a span of 13 bases. The CDR3: CATSDLVKRGDQPQHF. The CDR3 bases are TGTGCCACCAGTGATTTGGTCAAAAGAGGGGATCAGCCCCAGCATTTT.

In regard to this clonotype: A much larger clone is a single base away; this may be a read error. The CDR3 coding sequence is TGCAGCGGAACTCGTAGAACGGAGCAGTACTTC. Translation gives CSGTRRTEQYF. The V gene is TRBV29-1, the J gene TRBJ2-5; the D is unclear. Germline CDR1 reads SQVTM; CDR2 reads ANQGSEA. V lost 7 bases to trimming and J lost 11 bases, with 17 bases between them. The CDR3 is 11 residues long.

The J gene is TRBJ2-1, the V gene TRBV20-1, with 10 bases that match TRBD2. The germline gives CDR1 DFQATT, CDR2 SNEGSKA (reference sequence). The CDR3 is 17 residues long. Losses at the gene ends were 3 bases for V and 7 bases for J; bases not matched to a gene: 15. This CDR3 is CSASSLAGDFKENEQFF. For the CDR3, the DNA is TGCAGTGCTAGCTCTCTAGCGGGGGACTTCAAGGAGAATGAGCAGTTCTTC.

The genes are TRBV20-1 and TRBJ2-1; TRBD2 matches at 11 bases. J was trimmed by 4 bases and V by 6 bases; bases with no gene match: 5. The length of the CDR3 is 14 residues. Germline V gives CDR1 DFQATT, CDR2 SNEGSKA (reference sequence). The CDR3 DNA follows: TGCAGTGCCATTCTAGCGGGAGGATACAATGAGCAGTTCTTC. It encodes CSAILAGGYNEQFF.

For the CDR3, the DNA is TGTGCCAGCAGCATCCACGGCGGGAATTCGGTCTACAATGAGCAGTTCTTC. This translates into CASSIHGGNSVYNEQFF. V is TRBV7-2 and J is TRBJ2-1; TRBD2 might be the D (6 bases). Trimming took 5 bases from V and 3 from J, leaving 20 bases between them. Germline CDR1 and CDR2: SGHTA and FQGNSA. This CDR3 spans 17 amino acids.

The gene calls are TRBV6-5 and TRBJ2-7; D is perhaps TRBD2 (6 bases). Trimming left V 4 bases short and J 0 bases short, with 13 bases between. The CDR3 sequence is 15 residues long. Looked up from germline, CDR1 is MNHEY and CDR2 is SVGAGI. The CDR3 sequence is CASSSLKTSSYEQYF. The CDR3 DNA sequence: TGTGCCAGCAGTTCCCTGAAGACTAGCTCCTACGAGCAGTACTTC.

The genes are TRBV7-9 and TRBJ2-3, with D possibly being TRBD1 or TRBD2 (5 bases each). CDR3 length: 16 amino acids. The germline gives CDR1 SEHNR, CDR2 FQNEAQ (reference sequence). V lost 8 bases and J 1 base, leaving 19 bases between the germline ends. This CDR3 is CASCINGAVRTDTQYF. The DNA of the CDR3 is TGTGCCAGCTGCATTAACGGGGCAGTCCGCACAGATACGCAGTATTTT.

The sample holds one count of this clonotype. This sequence joins TRBV6-1 and TRBJ2-1; D is unresolved. Germline CDR1 MNHNS, CDR2 SASEGT. The length of the CDR3 is 15 residues. V was clipped by 5 bases and J by 5 bases, with 16 bases between them. CDR3 nucleotides: TGTGCCAGCAGTACAGTCCGGGTGGCGCACAATGAGCAGTTCTTC. Its protein product is CASSTVRVAHNEQFF.

This chain joins TRBV20-1 and TRBJ1-2; the D is unclear. The length of the CDR3 is 13 residues. CDR1 DFQATT and CDR2 SNEGSKA come from the germline V gene (reference sequence). V lost 6 bases and J lost 4, with 15 bases in between. The CDR3 is CSATDEGSYGYTF. DNA for the CDR3: TGCAGTGCCACAGACGAGGGTAGCTATGGCTACACCTTC.

The chain employs TRBV6-6 and TRBJ1-6; D is uncertain. In germline, CDR1 is MNHNY, CDR2 SVGAGI (reference sequence). The CDR3 totals 13 residues. Trimming removed 8 bases at V and 10 bases at J, with 15 bases between. The CDR3 loop is CASVFEGLSPLHF. The CDR3 coding sequence is TGTGCCAGCGTATTCGAGGGATTGTCACCCCTCCACTTT.

The genes are TRBV28 and TRBJ2-2, with TRBD1 identical over 9 bases. The CDR3 is made up of 17 amino acids. Per the germline V gene, CDR1 is MDHEN and CDR2 is SYDVKM. The junction had 13 bases not matched to a gene; V was cut back by 8 bases and J by 3 bases. Here the CDR3 reads CASPTPYYRGHTGELFF. Here the CDR3 DNA reads TGTGCCAGCCCTACTCCCTATTACAGGGGGCACACCGGGGAGCTGTTTTTT.

The chain links TRBV20-1 to TRBJ2-4; no clear D gene. CDR3 length: 15 residues. Trimming took 4 bases from V and 2 from J, leaving 15 bases between them. Germline V gene data show CDR1 as DFQATT and CDR2 as SNEGSKA (reference sequence). The CDR3 reads CSATTVTRTKNIQYF. The DNA for the CDR3 is TGCAGTGCTACCACAGTTACCCGGACCAAAAACATTCAGTACTTC.

This chain links TRBV20-1 with TRBJ2-2, with 11 bases aligning to TRBD2. Unmatched junction bases numbered 4, after V lost 6 bases and J lost 4 bases. The CDR3 has 14 residues. Germline CDR1 reads DFQATT; CDR2 reads SNEGSKA (reference sequence). CDR3 sequence (DNA): TGCAGTGCGAGTAGCGGGAGGGCCACCGGGGAGCTGTTTTTT. This codes for CSASSGRATGELFF.

CDR3 amino acids: CASSPNYLYEQYF. Written as DNA, the CDR3 is TGCGCCAGCAGCCCCAATTACTTGTACGAGCAGTACTTC. V usage is TRBV4-1 and J usage is TRBJ2-7; no clear D gene. Germline V gene data show CDR1 as MGHRA and CDR2 as YSYEKL. With 4 bases removed from V and 4 bases from J, the gap between germline ends came to 11 bases. The CDR3 is made up of 13 amino acids.

There are a few counts of this clonotype. The J gene is TRBJ2-7, the V gene TRBV7-9; the D is unclear. Germline CDR1 and CDR2: SEHNR and FQNEAQ (reference sequence). V was pared by 5 bases and J by 7 bases, with 12 bases between. This CDR3 contains 12 residues. CDR3 DNA sequence: TGTGCCAGCAGCCCCCAGCGAGTTGAGCAGTACTTC. This sequence encodes CASSPQRVEQYF.

The rearrangement uses TRBV5-1 and TRBJ2-3, with D perhaps matching TRBD1 (6 bases). The CDR3 extends over 15 amino acids. Per the germline V gene, CDR1 is SGHRS and CDR2 is YFSETQ. V was clipped by 0 bases and J by 6 bases, with 14 bases between them. The CDR3 loop is CASSLGQGSLDTQYF. As DNA, the CDR3 is TGCGCCAGCAGCTTGGGGCAGGGGAGTTTGGATACGCAGTATTTT.